Below, one T cell receptor beta chain is given with its context. Its antigen is currently not known. Base qualities are not provided; no much larger clone lies one nucleotide away. TCR CDR3 regions were amplified from genomic DNA by multiplex PCR using the deep immunoSEQ assay. Extracted genomic DNA from each cell subset was spread evenly across all wells of several immunoSEQ 96-well plates, with each plate serving as a replicate. For sorted subsets, each replicate PCR was loaded with around 200 ng genomic DNA, equivalent to approximately 33,000 T cell genomes. Purified libraries were quantified with a Qubit 3.0 fluorometer, sized on a Bioanalyzer 2100, and re-quantified with the KAPA Library Quantification kit. Each immunoSEQ 96-well plate was sequenced on its own single-read 150-cycle Illumina NextSeq 550 flow cell. The source study handled its data this way. The immunoSEQ output contained only junctional sequences without quality scores, so filtering could not match that applied to full-length reads. Sequences were annotated with PyIR, a Python wrapper for IgBLAST v1.9, using IMGT germline references to assign V/J genes and CDR3. Reads with weak V/J assignments (E-value above 1e-6), missing CDR3, stop codons, out-of-frame junctions, or ambiguous translated residues were removed. V3J clonotypes were defined by identical inferred V gene, J gene, and CDR3 amino acid sequence. Percentage overlap between repertoires was calculated by dividing the number of shared unique clonotypes by the size of the smaller repertoire. Richness of each repertoire was evaluated using RTK rarefaction, the Chao1 estimator, and Recon v2.1 estimates of unobserved clonotypes. OLGA was used to compute generation probabilities for all TCRbeta clonotypes that the gDNA method yielded from a few donors. Not all clones reach the TCRdb copy of this immuneACCESS table, which keeps in-frame sequences only. Checked studies attribute under half of the gap to unresolved V genes and leave the rest unexplained. Clone size and V and J calls were adopted from that table, with D and trimming inferred from the DNA. This sample gives about 2.1 million clones in total; roughly 95% of them show up just once. Over 1.5% of the sample goes to the ten largest clones.

CD8 naive samples consisted of CD45RO-negative cells that were positively selected for CCR7, yielding a CD45RA+CCR7+ population without TemRA cells. The donors were healthy, HIV-negative adults with no recently reported acute infections or vaccinations. All donors were Caucasian adults living in Nashville, Tennessee, USA. Blood was collected by leukapheresis, and PBMCs were isolated by Ficoll-Histopaque density gradient centrifugation and then cryopreserved in liquid nitrogen vapor phase. Analytical flow cytometry was used to check the purity and quantity of every magnetically sorted T cell population. Each sorted fraction had its genomic DNA isolated and then quantified by UV absorbance on a Nanodrop 2000c. This record belongs to a study of shared clonotypes between healthy human individuals (dated by TCRdb to about 2020). For the wider study: Two women and a few men aged 18 to 49 years were included in the cohort. For each donor, three plates each were used for CD4 naive and CD4 memory, two plates were used for CD8 naive, and one plate was used for CD8 memory. The study deeply sequenced blood TCR repertoires of about 5 healthy adults to estimate repertoire size and the extent of clonotype sharing between individuals. To increase sequencing depth and limit assay-specific biases, different laboratories used diverse techniques to prepare libraries and sequence TCR repertoires. Between about 0.9 and 10 billion PBMCs per donor were obtained by leukapheresis. Summary of the overall study and its limitations: Rarefaction of sorted-subset datasets indicated incomplete sequencing despite the large sequencing depth. When a handful of donors were compared, the shared fraction of clonotypes was about 5% for naive CD4, roughly 3.4% for naive CD8, 2.3% for memory CD4, and 0.3% to 0.5% for memory CD8. Sampling was restricted to blood, and TCR repertoires in tissue are likely to differ from TCR repertoires in blood. Pairwise subsampling indicated that sequencing depth was expected to affect the degree of clonotype sharing among donors. Compared with non-shared clonotypes, clonotypes shared by all four sorted-subset donors had higher generation probabilities. Larger estimated clonotype richness was generally found for naive subsets than for memory subsets. Because the study included only a small number of donors, the genetic and exposure-history diversity represented was limited.

CDR1 and CDR2, looked up from the germline V gene, are SQVTM and ANQGSEA. A distance of 6 bases separates the germline ends of V and J, which lose 7 bases and 5 bases respectively. From cysteine to phenylalanine, the CDR3 is 9 amino acids long. Only the CDR3 part of the read is kept: 27 bases, read in frame from the first base. The clonotype was recovered from a man younger than 35 in good health. Some clones in this sample may be carry-over from other donors' samples. The specimen sequenced was naive CD8+ T cells from PBMCs. Sample cell subset or site, as interpreted from the label and publication: CD45RA+CCR7+. The chain is encoded by TRBV29-1 joined to TRBJ2-7; confidence is insufficient to name the D gene. CDR3 region: CSGRHEQYF. The DNA reads TGCAGCGGCCGACACGAGCAGTACTTC.